These 27 T cell receptor beta chains originate from one sample sequenced in a study of blood T cell repertoires in COVID-19 (TCRdb year 2020). Libraries were built with the immunoSEQ multiplex PCR assay. This is the immuneACCESS table as TCRdb keeps it, with only in-frame sequences that have V and J called. A part of the clones is gone; compared with another copy, unresolved V genes explain less than half, and the rest is unexplained. In all, the sample holds fewer than 150,000 clones, and about 85% of those were seen once. The top ten constitute approximately 13% of the sample. Sequenced: peripheral blood. Receptors were obtained from a human donor in a cohort sampled during active COVID-19.

V and J are TRBV3-1 (or the pseudogene TRBV3-2) and TRBJ1-6; a weak D match, TRBD1 (6 bases). Germline V gene lookup returns CDR1 LGHDT and CDR2 YNNKEL (reference sequence). The CDR3 loop spans 14 amino acids. Trimming took off 5 bases at V and 6 bases at J, with 11 bases between the two ends. In DNA, the CDR3 is TGTGCCAGCAGCAGAGGGACATTTAATTCACCCCTCCACTTT. This sequence encodes CASSRGTFNSPLHF.

The chain links TRBV15 to TRBJ1-5; TRBD1 agrees at 9 bases. CDR3 size: 14 residues. Germline V gene data show CDR1 as LNHNV and CDR2 as YYDKDF (reference sequence). V lost 5 bases and J lost 5; bases outside the gene matches: 4. The CDR3 protein is CATSERDRDQPQHF. CDR3 in DNA: TGTGCCACCAGCGAGCGGGACAGGGATCAGCCCCAGCATTTT.

V is TRBV12-5 and J is TRBJ2-7; 7 bases fit TRBD1. From germline, CDR1 is LGHNT and CDR2 FRNRAP. The V segment lost 4 bases and the J segment 0 bases; nucleotides outside the gene matches: 6. The CDR3 sequence is 15 residues long. The CDR3 DNA follows: TGTGCTAGTGGTTCCCTGAAGGGGGCCTCCTACGAGCAGTACTTC. Protein product: CASGSLKGASYEQYF.

V gene TRBV7-2 combines with J gene TRBJ2-3, with D uncertain. This CDR3 contains 13 residues. Trimming removed 5 bases at V and 6 bases at J, with 12 bases between. Germline V gene lookup returns CDR1 SGHTA and CDR2 FQGNSA. The CDR3 DNA sequence: TGTGCCAGCAGCACCCGACTTGGGGATACGCAGTATTTT. This translates into CASSTRLGDTQYF.

About this clone: The sample contains more than one DNA sequence encoding this CDR3. The V gene is TRBV4-3, the J gene TRBJ1-2, with no clear D. CDR1 LGHNA and CDR2 YSLEER come from the germline V gene. Between the trimmed V and J ends, which lost 0 bases and 4 bases, there was a span of 6 bases. This CDR3 spans 13 amino acids. Here the CDR3 reads CASSQDSGYGYTF. CDR3 DNA: TGCGCCAGCAGCCAAGATAGTGGCTATGGCTACACCTTC.

This clone has just one count. The chain has TRBV11-2 and TRBJ2-1; 8 nucleotides match TRBD2. The germline V gene encodes CDR1 SGHAT and CDR2 FQNNGV. Unmatched junction bases numbered 5, after V lost 0 bases and J lost 4 bases. CDR3 length: 16 amino acids. CDR3 DNA: TGTGCCAGCAGCTTAGATCTCGGGGGGGCATACAATGAGCAGTTCTTC. Encoded protein: CASSLDLGGAYNEQFF. Complete variable domain (other parts from reference TRBV11-2 and TRBJ2-1): EAGVAQSPRYKIIEKRQSVAFWCNPISGHATLYWYQQILGQGPKLLIQFQNNGVVDDSQLPKDRFSAERLKGVDSTLKIQPAKLEDSAVYLCASSLDLGGAYNEQFFGPGTRLTVL.

V usage is TRBV28 and J usage is TRBJ2-6; TRBD2 might be the D (7 bases). Germline loops: CDR1 MDHEN, CDR2 SYDVKM. CDR3 length: 18 amino acids. The ends were cut back, 4 bases at V and 1 base at J, with 17 bases in the middle. The CDR3 region is CASSSLAGALSGANVLTF. The CDR3 DNA follows: TGTGCCAGCAGTTCCCTGGCGGGGGCGCTATCTGGGGCCAACGTCCTGACTTTC.

This clone was seen just once. The J gene is TRBJ1-1, the V gene TRBV2; TRBD1 matches 10 bases. The germline V gene has CDR1 SNHLY and CDR2 FYNNEI. The CDR3 length is 16 residues. The junction had 7 bases not matched to a gene; V was cut back by 4 bases and J by 2 bases. The CDR3 region has the DNA TGTGCCAGCAGTGTTAGGACAGGGGGTTCAAACACTGAAGCTTTCTTT. Its translation: CASSVRTGGSNTEAFF.

The chain employs TRBV2 and TRBJ1-1; D might be TRBD1 (5 bases). V was cut by 1 base and J by 0 bases, with 12 bases left in between. CDR1 is SNHLY, CDR2 FYNNEI, per germline. The length of the CDR3 is 16 residues. The CDR3 loop is CASSEGGGRVNTEAFF. CDR3 coding DNA: TGTGCCAGCAGTGAAGGGGGGGGACGCGTGAACACTGAAGCTTTCTTT.

This chain connects TRBV7-8 to TRBJ1-1; D gene uncertain. The CDR3 totals 13 residues. Trimming cost V 5 bases and J 3 bases, with 10 bases left between them. In germline, CDR1 is SGHVS, CDR2 FQNEAQ. CDR3 region: CASSRDRDTEAFF. The CDR3 DNA follows: TGTGCCAGCAGCCGAGATCGGGACACTGAAGCTTTCTTT.

The chain joins TRBV20-1 to TRBJ1-2; no clear D gene. The CDR3 is 8 residues long. The V and J ends lost 4 bases and 12 bases respectively, with 6 bases between them. Germline CDR1 DFQATT, CDR2 SNEGSKA (reference sequence). The CDR3 bases are TGCAGTGCTATGAGGGACACCTTC. This encodes CSAMRDTF.

This clone was picked up a small number of times. V usage is TRBV7-2 and J usage is TRBJ1-2; D remains ambiguous. V lost 5 bases and J 7 bases, leaving 14 bases between the germline ends. Germline CDR1 is SGHTA and CDR2 is FQGNSA. CDR3 length: 13 residues. For the CDR3, the DNA is TGTGCCAGCAGCCCCTTCGAGGGCCTTGGCTACACCTTC. Its translation is CASSPFEGLGYTF.

This clone was recorded many times. This chain connects TRBV6-1 to TRBJ1-1, with TRBD1 identical over 7 bases. The CDR3 runs to 18 residues. CDR1 is MNHNS and CDR2 is SASEGT in the germline V gene. V lost 4 bases and J lost 1; bases outside the gene matches: 15. The chain's CDR3 is CASSGRRGRQIKNTEAFF. The CDR3 coding sequence is TGTGCCAGCAGTGGCCGGAGGGGGCGACAGATTAAGAACACTGAAGCTTTCTTT.

The chain uses TRBV6-5 and TRBJ1-5; D not resolved. V gave up 2 bases and J gave up 3 bases, with 5 bases separating them. The CDR3 runs to 13 residues. Germline V gene lookup returns CDR1 MNHEY and CDR2 SVGAGI. The CDR3 loop is CASSYLPNQPQHF. The CDR3 nucleotides read TGTGCCAGCAGTTACCTCCCCAATCAGCCCCAGCATTTT.

The V gene is TRBV11-2, the J gene TRBJ1-1; no firm D call. V gave up 1 base and J gave up 1 base, with 4 bases separating them. The germline V gene encodes CDR1 SGHAT and CDR2 FQNNGV. The CDR3 is made up of 13 amino acids. The CDR3 is CASSLGANTEAFF. The CDR3 DNA reads as TGTGCCAGCAGCTTAGGGGCGAACACTGAAGCTTTCTTT.

V usage is TRBV19 and J usage is TRBJ1-4, with 7 bases that match TRBD1. With V trimmed by 6 bases and J by 5 bases, 12 bases remained unmatched. Germline CDR1 reads LNHDA; CDR2 reads SQIVND (reference sequence). This CDR3 is built from 16 residues. The CDR3 loop reads CASSSPPGQKNEKLFF. The CDR3 nucleotides read TGTGCCAGTAGCAGCCCCCCGGGACAGAAGAATGAAAAACTGTTTTTT.

V is TRBV28 and J is TRBJ2-7; 7 bases are shared with TRBD1. The germline CDR1 and CDR2 sequences are MDHEN and SYDVKM. The V gene end was trimmed by 5 bases and the J gene end by 5 bases; junction bases not matched to a gene: 9. This CDR3 contains 14 residues. The CDR3 nucleotides are TGTGCCAGCAGTCCCCGGACAGGCCCTGACGAGCAGTACTTC. This encodes CASSPRTGPDEQYF.

V is TRBV19 and J is TRBJ2-5, with D possibly TRBD1 on 6 matching bases. The V and J ends lost 3 bases and 3 bases respectively, with 14 bases between them. This CDR3 has 15 amino acids. CDR1 and CDR2 from the germline V gene are LNHDA and SQIVND (reference sequence). CDR3 protein: CASSILGQLEETQYF. The CDR3 bases are TGTGCCAGTAGTATCCTTGGACAGCTAGAAGAGACCCAGTACTTC. The entire variable domain, with the rest obtained from reference TRBV19 and TRBJ2-5, is as follows: DGGITQSPKYLFRKEGQNVTLSCEQNLNHDAMYWYRQDPGQGLRLIYYSQIVNDFQKGDIAEGYSVSREKKESFPLTVTSAQKNPTAFYLCASSILGQLEETQYFGPGTRLLVL.

This clone has a single count. The chain combines TRBV5-5 with TRBJ1-5; D not certain. V was clipped by 1 base and J by 6 bases, with 14 bases between them. Germline V CDR1 and CDR2: SGHKS, YYEKEE (reference sequence). This CDR3 is built from 15 residues. CDR3 DNA: TGTGCCAGCAGCTTGAGAGGGCGGGAAGGTCAGCCCCAGCATTTT. It yields the protein CASSLRGREGQPQHF.

This clone has a handful of counts. The rearrangement links TRBV6-2 or TRBV6-3 to TRBJ1-2, with 10 nucleotides matching TRBD1. The CDR3 is 17 residues long. Germline V gives CDR1 MNHEY, CDR2 SVGEGT. Losses at the gene ends were 4 bases for V and 8 bases for J; bases not matched to a gene: 16. The DNA for the CDR3 is TGTGCCAGCAGTTCGCCTCCGGGACAGGGGACGGCGTACGGCTACACCTTC. It specifies CASSSPPGQGTAYGYTF.

The chain couples TRBV5-4 to TRBJ2-3; 15 bases are shared with TRBD2. CDR3 length: 18 amino acids. Germline values: CDR1 SGHNT, CDR2 YYREEE (reference sequence). Trimming took 4 bases from V and 6 from J; bases not matched to a gene: 12. The CDR3, as DNA: TGTGCCAGCAGCCACCGGACTAGCGGGGGGGTAATTTACGATACGCAGTATTTT. Translation: CASSHRTSGGVIYDTQYF.

This chain joins TRBV13 and TRBJ2-3; possible D gene TRBD1, 6 bases. V dropped 6 bases and J dropped 8 bases, with 12 bases sitting between them. The CDR3 is made up of 12 amino acids. The V gene's germline CDR1 is PRHDT and CDR2 FYEKMQ (reference sequence). CDR3 nucleotide sequence: TGTGCCAGCAGTTCAGGGGCGGGTACGCAGTATTTT. It specifies CASSSGAGTQYF.

This chain uses TRBV5-1 with TRBJ1-1, with 8 bases lining up with TRBD1. This CDR3 has 14 residues. Germline V gene sequence: CDR1 SGHRS, CDR2 YFSETQ. The J segment lost 2 bases and the V segment lost 7 bases, leaving 7 bases of the junction unmatched. CDR3 bases: TGCGCCAGCGCAGGACCAGGGGGCAACACTGAAGCTTTCTTT. Translating it yields CASAGPGGNTEAFF. The whole variable domain, filled in from reference TRBV5-1 and TRBJ1-1, reads KAGVTQTPRYLIKTRGQQVTLSCSPISGHRSVSWYQQTPGQGLQFLFEYFSETQRNKGNFPGRFSGRQFSNSRSEMNVSTLELGDSALYLCASAGPGGNTEAFFGQGTRLTVV.

The gene calls are TRBV13 and TRBJ1-2; no clear D. Trimming took off 7 bases at V and 7 bases at J, with 10 bases between the two ends. The CDR3 consists of 11 residues. Per the germline V gene, CDR1 is PRHDT and CDR2 is FYEKMQ (reference sequence). The CDR3 region has the DNA TGTGCCAGCAAGGAGGGAGGTGGCTACACCTTC. Translated: CASKEGGGYTF.

Here the CDR3 reads CASSEKPAGGPNEQFF. CDR3 DNA sequence: TGTGCCAGCAGTGAAAAACCCGCGGGGGGGCCTAATGAGCAGTTCTTC. The genes are TRBV6-1 and TRBJ2-1; 9 bases match TRBD2. The CDR3 length is 16 residues. The V gene's germline CDR1 is MNHNS and CDR2 SASEGT. V shed 2 bases and J 7 bases; nucleotides not matched to a gene: 9.

This clone was recorded a few times. The rearrangement joins TRBV10-1 to TRBJ1-2, with 9 bases that match TRBD1. The CDR3 extends over 17 amino acids. Germline V gene data show CDR1 as WNHNN and CDR2 as SYGVQD (reference sequence). Trimming at V came to 6 bases and at J to 3 bases, leaving 14 bases not matched to a gene. The CDR3 sequence: CASRCPDSDRGDYGYTF. The CDR3 nucleotides are TGCGCCAGCAGGTGTCCGGATTCGGACAGGGGTGACTATGGCTACACCTTC.

V usage is TRBV27 and J usage is TRBJ2-5, with TRBD2 matching over 12 bases. The CDR3 spans 16 residues. The V gene's germline CDR1 is MNHEY and CDR2 SMNVEV (reference sequence). The J segment lost 5 bases and the V segment lost 2 bases, leaving 6 bases of the junction unmatched. The CDR3 spells CASSLLAGGPLETQYF. The CDR3 nucleotides are TGTGCCAGCAGTTTACTAGCGGGGGGGCCTTTGGAGACCCAGTACTTC.